This T cell receptor (beta chain) is drawn from a study of post-analysis software for immune sequencing data. The wider study: Courses of disease covered relapsing-remitting, secondary progressive and progressive-relapsing multiple sclerosis.

Trimming pared 2 bases from V and 3 bases from J, leaving 8 bases between. CDR3 length equals 13 residues. Germline CDR1 is ENHRY and CDR2 is SYGVKD. Study-wide points: Relative to controls, patients had five TRBV segments at higher frequency, with TRBV5-6, TRBV5-1 and TRBV20-1 among these. Those samples that were prepared in the same batch co-clustered strongly by F measure. Controls showed significantly higher normalized Chao1 diversity than did multiple sclerosis patients.

For this clonotype: What it binds is not known.

Presence of unique molecular identifiers characterized the TCR beta cDNA libraries. TCRdb ran MiXCR on the PCR reads and lists one entry per CDR3 protein. The top ten clones hold 4.9% of a sample with 750,000 to 950,000 distinct CDR3 sequences, 46% of them seen once. The sequenced sample was blood. V usage is TRBV10-3 and J usage is TRBJ2-7; D is possibly TRBD1 (6 bases). The receptor comes from a girl aged 10 to 17 with multiple sclerosis. The chain's CDR3 is CAISEGQLYEQYF. The CDR3 DNA sequence: TGTGCCATCAGTGAGGGACAGCTCTACGAGCAGTACTTC.